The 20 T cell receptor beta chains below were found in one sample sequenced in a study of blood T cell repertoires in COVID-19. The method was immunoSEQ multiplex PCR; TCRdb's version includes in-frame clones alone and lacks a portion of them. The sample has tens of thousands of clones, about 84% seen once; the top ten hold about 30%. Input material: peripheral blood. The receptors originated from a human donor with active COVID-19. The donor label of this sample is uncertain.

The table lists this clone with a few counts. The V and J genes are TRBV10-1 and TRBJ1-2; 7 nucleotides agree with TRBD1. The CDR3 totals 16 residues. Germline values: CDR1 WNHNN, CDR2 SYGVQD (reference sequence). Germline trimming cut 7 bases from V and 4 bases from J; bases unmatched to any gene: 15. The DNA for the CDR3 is TGCGCCAGCATTGAAACCGGGACAGACATTTCCTATGGCTACACCTTC. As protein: CASIETGTDISYGYTF.

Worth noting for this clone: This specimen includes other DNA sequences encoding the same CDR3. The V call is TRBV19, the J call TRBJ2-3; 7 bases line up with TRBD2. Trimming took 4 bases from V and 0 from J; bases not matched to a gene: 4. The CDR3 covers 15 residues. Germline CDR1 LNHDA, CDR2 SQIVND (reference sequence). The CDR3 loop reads CASSTSGGSTDTQYF. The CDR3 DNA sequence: TGTGCCAGTAGTACTAGCGGAGGTAGCACAGATACGCAGTATTTT.

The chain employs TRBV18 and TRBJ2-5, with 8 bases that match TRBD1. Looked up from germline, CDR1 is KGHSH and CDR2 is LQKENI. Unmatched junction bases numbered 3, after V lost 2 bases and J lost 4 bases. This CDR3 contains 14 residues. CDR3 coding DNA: TGTGCCAGCTCACCAAAACAGGGGGGAGAGACCCAGTACTTC. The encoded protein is CASSPKQGGETQYF.

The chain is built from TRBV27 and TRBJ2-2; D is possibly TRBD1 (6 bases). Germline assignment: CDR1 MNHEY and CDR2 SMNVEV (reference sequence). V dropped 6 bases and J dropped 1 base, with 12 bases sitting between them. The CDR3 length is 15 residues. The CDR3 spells CASSPGTKNTGELFF. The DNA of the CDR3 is TGTGCCAGCAGCCCAGGGACAAAGAACACCGGGGAGCTGTTTTTT.

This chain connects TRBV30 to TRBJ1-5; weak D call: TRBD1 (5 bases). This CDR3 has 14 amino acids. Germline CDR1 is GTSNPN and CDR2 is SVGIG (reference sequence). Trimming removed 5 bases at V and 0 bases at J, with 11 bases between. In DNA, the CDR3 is TGTGCCTGGCAGGACACAAATAGCAATCAGCCCCAGCATTTT. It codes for CAWQDTNSNQPQHF. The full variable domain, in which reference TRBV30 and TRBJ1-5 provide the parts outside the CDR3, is SQTIHQWPATLVQPVGSPLSLECTVEGTSNPNLYWYRQAAGRGLQLLFYSVGIGQISSEVPQNLSASRPQDRQFILSSKKLLLSDSGFYLCAWQDTNSNQPQHFGDGTRLSIL.

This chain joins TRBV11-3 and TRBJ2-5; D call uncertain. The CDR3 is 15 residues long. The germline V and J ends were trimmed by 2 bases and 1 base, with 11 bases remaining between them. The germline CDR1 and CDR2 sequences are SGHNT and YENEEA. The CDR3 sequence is CASSLSAGVQETQYF. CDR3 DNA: TGTGCCAGCAGCTTATCAGCCGGAGTCCAAGAGACCCAGTACTTC. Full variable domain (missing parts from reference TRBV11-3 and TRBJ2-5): EAGVVQSPRYKIIEKKQPVAFWCNPISGHNTLYWYLQNLGQGPELLIRYENEEAVDDSQLPKDRFSAERLKGVDSTLKIQPAELGDSAVYLCASSLSAGVQETQYFGPGTRLLVL.

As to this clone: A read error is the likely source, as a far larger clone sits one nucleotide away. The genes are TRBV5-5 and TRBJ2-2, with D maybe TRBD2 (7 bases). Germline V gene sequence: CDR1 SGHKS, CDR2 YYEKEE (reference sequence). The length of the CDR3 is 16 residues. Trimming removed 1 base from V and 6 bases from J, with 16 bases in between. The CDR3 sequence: CASSLTAGAYSGELFF. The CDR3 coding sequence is TGTGCCAGCAGCTTGACGGCGGGGGCGTACTCCGGGGAGCTGTTTTTT.

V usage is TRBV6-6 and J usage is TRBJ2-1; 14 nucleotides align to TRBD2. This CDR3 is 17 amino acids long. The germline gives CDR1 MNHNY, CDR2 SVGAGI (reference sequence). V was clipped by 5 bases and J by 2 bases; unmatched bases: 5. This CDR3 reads CASSPTSGGAAYNEQFF. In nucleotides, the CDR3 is TGTGCCAGCAGTCCGACTAGCGGGGGGGCCGCCTACAATGAGCAGTTCTTC.

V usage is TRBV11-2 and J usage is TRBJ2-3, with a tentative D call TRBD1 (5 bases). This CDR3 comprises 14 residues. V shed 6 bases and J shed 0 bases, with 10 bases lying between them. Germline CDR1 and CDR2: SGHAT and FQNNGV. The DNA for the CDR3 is TGTGCCAGCAGTCCTCAGGGTAGCACAGATACGCAGTATTTT. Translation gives CASSPQGSTDTQYF.

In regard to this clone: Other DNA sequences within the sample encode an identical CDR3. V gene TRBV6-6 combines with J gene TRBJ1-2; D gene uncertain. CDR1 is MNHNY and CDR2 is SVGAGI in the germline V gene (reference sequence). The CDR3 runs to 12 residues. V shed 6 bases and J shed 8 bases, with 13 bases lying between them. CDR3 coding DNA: TGTGCCAGCAGGAAAACCAGTTTCGGCTACACCTTC. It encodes CASRKTSFGYTF.

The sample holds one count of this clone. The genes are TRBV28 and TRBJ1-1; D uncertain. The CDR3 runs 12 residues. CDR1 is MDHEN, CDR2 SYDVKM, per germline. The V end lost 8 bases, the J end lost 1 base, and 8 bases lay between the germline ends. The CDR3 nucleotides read TGTGCCAGCCGCTTCGGGAACACTGAAGCTTTCTTT. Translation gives CASRFGNTEAFF. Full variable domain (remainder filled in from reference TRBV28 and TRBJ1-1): DVKVTQSSRYLVKRTGEKVFLECVQDMDHENMFWYRQDPGLGLRLIYFSYDVKMKEKGDIPEGYSVSREKKERFSLILESASTNQTSMYLCASRFGNTEAFFGQGTRLTVV.

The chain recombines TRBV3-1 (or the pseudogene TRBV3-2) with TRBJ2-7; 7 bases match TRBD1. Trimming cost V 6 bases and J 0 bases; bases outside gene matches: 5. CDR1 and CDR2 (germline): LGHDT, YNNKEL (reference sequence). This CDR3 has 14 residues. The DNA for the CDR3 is TGTGCCAGCAGTCCGCCAGGGGGCTCCTACGAGCAGTACTTC. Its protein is CASSPPGGSYEQYF.

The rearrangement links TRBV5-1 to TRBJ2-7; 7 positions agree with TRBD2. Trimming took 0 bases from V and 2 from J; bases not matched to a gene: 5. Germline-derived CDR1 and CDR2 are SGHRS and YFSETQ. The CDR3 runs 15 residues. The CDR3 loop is CASSLVGEGTYEQYF. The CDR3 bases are TGCGCCAGCAGCTTGGTGGGGGAGGGCACCTACGAGCAGTACTTC.

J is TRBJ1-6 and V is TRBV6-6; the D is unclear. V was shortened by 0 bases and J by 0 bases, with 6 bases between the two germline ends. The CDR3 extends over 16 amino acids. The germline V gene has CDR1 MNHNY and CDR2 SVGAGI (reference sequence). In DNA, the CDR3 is TGTGCCAGCAGTTACTCAGCGAGCTCCTATAATTCACCCCTCCACTTT. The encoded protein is CASSYSASSYNSPLHF.

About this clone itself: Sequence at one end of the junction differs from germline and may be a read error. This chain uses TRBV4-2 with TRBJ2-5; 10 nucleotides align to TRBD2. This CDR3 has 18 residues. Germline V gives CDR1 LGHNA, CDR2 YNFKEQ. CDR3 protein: CASSQDPGAGGTQGTQYF. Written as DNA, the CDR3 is TGTGCCAGCAGCCAAGATCCCGGAGCGGGGGGGACTCAAGGGACCCAGTACTTC.

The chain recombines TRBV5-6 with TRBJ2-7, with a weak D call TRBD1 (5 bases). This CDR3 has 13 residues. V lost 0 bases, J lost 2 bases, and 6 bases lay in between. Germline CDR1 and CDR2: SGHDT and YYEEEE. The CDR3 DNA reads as TGTGCCAGCAGCTTGGGCAGGGCCTACGAGCAGTACTTC. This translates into CASSLGRAYEQYF. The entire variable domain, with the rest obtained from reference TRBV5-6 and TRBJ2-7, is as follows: DAGVTQSPTHLIKTRGQQVTLRCSPKSGHDTVSWYQQALGQGPQFIFQYYEEEERQRGNFPDRFSGHQFPNYSSELNVNALLLGDSALYLCASSLGRAYEQYFGPGTRLTVT.

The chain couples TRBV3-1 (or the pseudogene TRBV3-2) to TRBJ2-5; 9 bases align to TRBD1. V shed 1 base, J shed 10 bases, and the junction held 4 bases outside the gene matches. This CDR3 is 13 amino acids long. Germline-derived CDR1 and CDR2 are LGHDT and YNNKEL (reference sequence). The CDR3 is CASSQGPGQGQYF. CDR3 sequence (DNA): TGTGCCAGCAGCCAAGGACCGGGACAGGGCCAGTACTTC.

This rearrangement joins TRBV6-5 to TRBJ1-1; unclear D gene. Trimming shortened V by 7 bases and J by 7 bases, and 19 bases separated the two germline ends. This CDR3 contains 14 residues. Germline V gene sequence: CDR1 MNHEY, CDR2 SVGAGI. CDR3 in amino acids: CASILPARVSEAFF. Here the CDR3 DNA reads TGTGCCAGCATCCTACCTGCGAGGGTCAGTGAAGCTTTCTTT.

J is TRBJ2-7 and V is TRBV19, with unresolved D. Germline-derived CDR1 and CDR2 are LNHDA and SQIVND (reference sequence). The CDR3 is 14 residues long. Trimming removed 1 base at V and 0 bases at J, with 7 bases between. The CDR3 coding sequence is TGTGCCAGTAGTATAGGAGCCCTCTCCTACGAGCAGTACTTC. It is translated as CASSIGALSYEQYF.

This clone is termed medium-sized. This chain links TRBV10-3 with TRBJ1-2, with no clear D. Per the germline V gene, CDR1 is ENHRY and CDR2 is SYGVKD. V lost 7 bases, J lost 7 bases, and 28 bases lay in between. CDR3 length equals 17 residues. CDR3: CAITPYAGISAPGGYTF. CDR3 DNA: TGTGCCATCACACCTTATGCGGGGATTTCAGCCCCCGGTGGCTACACCTTC.